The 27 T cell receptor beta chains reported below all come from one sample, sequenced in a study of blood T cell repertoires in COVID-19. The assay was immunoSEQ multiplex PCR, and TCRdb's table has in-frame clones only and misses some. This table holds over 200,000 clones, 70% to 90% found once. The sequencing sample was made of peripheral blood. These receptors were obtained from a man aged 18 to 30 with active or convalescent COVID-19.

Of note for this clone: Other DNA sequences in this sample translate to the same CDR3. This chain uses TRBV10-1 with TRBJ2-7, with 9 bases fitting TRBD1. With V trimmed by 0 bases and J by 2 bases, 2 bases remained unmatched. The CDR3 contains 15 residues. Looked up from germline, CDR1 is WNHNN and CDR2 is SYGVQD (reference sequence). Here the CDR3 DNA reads TGCGCCAGCAGTGAGTCTAGGACAGGGGCCTACGAGCAGTACTTC. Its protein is CASSESRTGAYEQYF.

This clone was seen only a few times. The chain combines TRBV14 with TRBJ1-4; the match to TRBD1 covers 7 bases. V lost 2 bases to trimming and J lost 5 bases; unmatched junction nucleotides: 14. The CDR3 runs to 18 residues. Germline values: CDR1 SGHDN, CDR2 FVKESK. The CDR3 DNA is TGTGCCAGCAGCCAACACCGGACTTGGACAGGAAGAAATGAAAAACTGTTTTTT. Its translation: CASSQHRTWTGRNEKLFF.

The CDR3 region is CASSVTDRRNEKLFF. The DNA of the CDR3 is TGTGCCAGCAGCGTTACGGACAGGCGGAATGAAAAACTGTTTTTT. The chain links TRBV28 to TRBJ1-4; TRBD1 matches at 7 bases. The germline V gene encodes CDR1 MDHEN and CDR2 SYDVKM. There are 15 residues in the CDR3. Unmatched junction bases numbered 9, after V lost 6 bases and J lost 5 bases.

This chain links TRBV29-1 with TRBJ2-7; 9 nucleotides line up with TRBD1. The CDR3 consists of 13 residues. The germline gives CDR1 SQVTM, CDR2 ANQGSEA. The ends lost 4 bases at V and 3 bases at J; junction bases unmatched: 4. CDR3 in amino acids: CSVGDRDYYEQYF. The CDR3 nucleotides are TGCAGCGTTGGGGACAGGGACTACTACGAGCAGTACTTC.

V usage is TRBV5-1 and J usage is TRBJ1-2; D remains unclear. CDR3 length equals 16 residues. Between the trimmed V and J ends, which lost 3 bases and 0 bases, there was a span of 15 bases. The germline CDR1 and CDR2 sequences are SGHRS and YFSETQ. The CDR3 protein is CASSSWQATANYGYTF. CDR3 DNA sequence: TGCGCCAGCAGCTCTTGGCAGGCCACAGCTAACTATGGCTACACCTTC.

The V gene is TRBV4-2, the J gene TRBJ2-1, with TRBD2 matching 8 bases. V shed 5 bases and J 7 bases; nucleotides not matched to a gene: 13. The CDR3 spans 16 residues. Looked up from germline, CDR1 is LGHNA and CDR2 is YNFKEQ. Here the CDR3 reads CASSNRGAGGTNEQFF. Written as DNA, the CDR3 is TGTGCCAGCAGCAACCGGGGGGCGGGAGGAACGAATGAGCAGTTCTTC.

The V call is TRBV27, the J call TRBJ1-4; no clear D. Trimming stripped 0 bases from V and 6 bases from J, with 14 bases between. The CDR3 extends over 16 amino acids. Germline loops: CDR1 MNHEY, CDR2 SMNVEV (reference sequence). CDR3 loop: CASSLSSGYKDEKLFF. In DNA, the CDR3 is TGTGCCAGCAGTTTATCGTCGGGGTATAAAGATGAAAAACTGTTTTTT.

The CDR3 DNA reads TGTGCCAGCACACCCCTTAGCGGGAGGGCTCCGAACACCGGGGAGCTGTTTTTT. It codes for CASTPLSGRAPNTGELFF. The V gene is TRBV3-1 (or the pseudogene TRBV3-2), the J gene TRBJ2-2; 11 nucleotides align to TRBD2. Trimming cost V 7 bases and J 0 bases; bases outside gene matches: 10. This CDR3 comprises 18 residues. The V gene's germline CDR1 is LGHDT and CDR2 YNNKEL (reference sequence).

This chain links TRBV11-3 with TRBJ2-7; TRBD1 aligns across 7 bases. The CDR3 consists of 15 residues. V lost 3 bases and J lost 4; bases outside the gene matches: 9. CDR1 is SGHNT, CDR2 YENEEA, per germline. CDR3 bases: TGTGCCAGCAGCTTCGGAACCGGGACAGCTTACGAGCAGTACTTC. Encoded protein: CASSFGTGTAYEQYF. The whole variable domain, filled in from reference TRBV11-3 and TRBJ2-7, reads EAGVVQSPRYKIIEKKQPVAFWCNPISGHNTLYWYLQNLGQGPELLIRYENEEAVDDSQLPKDRFSAERLKGVDSTLKIQPAELGDSAVYLCASSFGTGTAYEQYFGPGTRLTVT.

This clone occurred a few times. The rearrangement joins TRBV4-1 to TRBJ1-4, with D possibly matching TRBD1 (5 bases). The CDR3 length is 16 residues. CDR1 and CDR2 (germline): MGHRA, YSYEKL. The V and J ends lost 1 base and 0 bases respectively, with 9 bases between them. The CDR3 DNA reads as TGCGCCAGCAGCCAAGGCCAGGGTGCAACTAATGAAAAACTGTTTTTT. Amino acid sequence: CASSQGQGATNEKLFF.

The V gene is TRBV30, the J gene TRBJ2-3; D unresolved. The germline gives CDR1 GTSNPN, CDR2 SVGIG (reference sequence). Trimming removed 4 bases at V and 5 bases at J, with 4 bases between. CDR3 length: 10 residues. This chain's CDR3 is CAWTKDTQYF. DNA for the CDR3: TGTGCCTGGACCAAAGATACGCAGTATTTT.

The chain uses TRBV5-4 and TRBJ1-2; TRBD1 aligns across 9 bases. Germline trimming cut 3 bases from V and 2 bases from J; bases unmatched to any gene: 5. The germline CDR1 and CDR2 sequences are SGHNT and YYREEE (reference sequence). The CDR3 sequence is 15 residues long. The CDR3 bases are TGTGCCAGCAGCTCGGGACAGGGCCCCAACTATGGCTACACCTTC. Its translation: CASSSGQGPNYGYTF.

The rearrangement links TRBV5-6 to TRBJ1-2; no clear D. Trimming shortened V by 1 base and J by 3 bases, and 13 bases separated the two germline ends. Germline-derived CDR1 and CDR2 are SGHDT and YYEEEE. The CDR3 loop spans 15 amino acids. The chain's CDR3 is CASSLLRGNHYGYTF. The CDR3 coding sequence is TGTGCCAGCAGCTTGCTCCGGGGAAATCACTATGGCTACACCTTC.

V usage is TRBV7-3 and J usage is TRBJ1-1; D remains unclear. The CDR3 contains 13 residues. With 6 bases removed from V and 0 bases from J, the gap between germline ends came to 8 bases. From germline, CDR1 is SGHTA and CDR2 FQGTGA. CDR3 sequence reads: CASSPSLNTEAFF. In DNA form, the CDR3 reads TGTGCCAGCAGTCCGTCTCTGAACACTGAAGCTTTCTTT.

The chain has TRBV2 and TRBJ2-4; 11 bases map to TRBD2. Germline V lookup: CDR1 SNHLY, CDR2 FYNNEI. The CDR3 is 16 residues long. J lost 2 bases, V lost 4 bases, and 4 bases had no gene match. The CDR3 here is CASSGIAGGSKNIQYF. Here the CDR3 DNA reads TGTGCCAGCAGTGGTATAGCGGGAGGGTCCAAAAACATTCAGTACTTC.

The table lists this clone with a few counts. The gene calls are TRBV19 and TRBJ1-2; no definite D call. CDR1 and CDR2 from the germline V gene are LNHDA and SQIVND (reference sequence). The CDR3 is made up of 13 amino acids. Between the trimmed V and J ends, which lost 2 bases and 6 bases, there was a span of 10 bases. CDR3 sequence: CASSISGPNGYTF. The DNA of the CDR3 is TGTGCCAGTAGTATATCAGGTCCGAATGGCTACACCTTC.

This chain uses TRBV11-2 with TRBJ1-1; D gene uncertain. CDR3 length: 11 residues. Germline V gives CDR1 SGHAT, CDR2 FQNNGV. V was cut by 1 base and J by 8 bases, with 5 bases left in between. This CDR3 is CASSLGQEAFF. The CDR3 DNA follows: TGTGCCAGCAGCTTAGGGCAGGAAGCTTTCTTT.

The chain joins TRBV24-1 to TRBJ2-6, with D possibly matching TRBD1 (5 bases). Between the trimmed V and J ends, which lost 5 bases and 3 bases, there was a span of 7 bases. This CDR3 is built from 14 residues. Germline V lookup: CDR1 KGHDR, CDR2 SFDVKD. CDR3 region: CATSGRVGANVLTF. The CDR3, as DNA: TGTGCCACCAGTGGCAGGGTTGGGGCCAACGTCCTGACTTTC.

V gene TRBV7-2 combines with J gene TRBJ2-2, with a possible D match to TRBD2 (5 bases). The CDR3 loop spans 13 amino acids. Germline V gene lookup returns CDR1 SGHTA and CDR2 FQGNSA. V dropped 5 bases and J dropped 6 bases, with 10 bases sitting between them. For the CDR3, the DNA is TGTGCCAGCAGCACCGGGGTGGCCGGGGAGCTGTTTTTT. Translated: CASSTGVAGELFF.

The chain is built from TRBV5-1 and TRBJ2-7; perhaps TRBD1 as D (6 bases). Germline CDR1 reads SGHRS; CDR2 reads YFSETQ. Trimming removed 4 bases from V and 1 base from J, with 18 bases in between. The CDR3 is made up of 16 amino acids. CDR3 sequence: CASSEKGQPRSYEQYF. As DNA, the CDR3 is TGCGCCAGCAGCGAAAAAGGACAGCCAAGATCCTACGAGCAGTACTTC.

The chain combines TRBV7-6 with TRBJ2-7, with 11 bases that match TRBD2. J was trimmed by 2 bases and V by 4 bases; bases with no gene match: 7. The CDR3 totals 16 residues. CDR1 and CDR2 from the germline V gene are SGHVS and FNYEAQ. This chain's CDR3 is CASSSLTSGVPYEQYF. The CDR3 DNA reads TGTGCCAGCAGCTCTCTGACTAGCGGGGTTCCCTACGAGCAGTACTTC.

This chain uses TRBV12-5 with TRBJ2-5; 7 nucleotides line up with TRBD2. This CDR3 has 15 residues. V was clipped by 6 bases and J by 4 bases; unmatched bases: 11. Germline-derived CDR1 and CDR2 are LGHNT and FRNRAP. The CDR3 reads CASGNGGIGAETQYF. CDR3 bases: TGTGCTAGTGGAAACGGGGGGATTGGGGCAGAGACCCAGTACTTC.

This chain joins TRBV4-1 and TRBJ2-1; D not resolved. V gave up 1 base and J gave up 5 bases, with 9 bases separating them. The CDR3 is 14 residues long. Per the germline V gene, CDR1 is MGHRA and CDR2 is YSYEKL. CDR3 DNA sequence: TGCGCCAGCAGCCAAGCTACCCCCGACAATGAGCAGTTCTTC. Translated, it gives CASSQATPDNEQFF.

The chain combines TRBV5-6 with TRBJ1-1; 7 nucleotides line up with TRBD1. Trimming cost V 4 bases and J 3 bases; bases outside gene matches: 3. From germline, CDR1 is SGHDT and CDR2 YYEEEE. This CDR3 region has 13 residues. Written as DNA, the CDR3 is TGTGCCAGCAGCACAGGGGACTACACTGAAGCTTTCTTT. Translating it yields CASSTGDYTEAFF.

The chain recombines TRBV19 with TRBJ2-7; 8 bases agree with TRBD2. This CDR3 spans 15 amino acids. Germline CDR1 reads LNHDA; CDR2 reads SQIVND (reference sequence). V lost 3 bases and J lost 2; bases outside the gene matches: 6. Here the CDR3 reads CASSILAGGTYEQYF. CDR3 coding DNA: TGTGCCAGTAGTATTCTCGCGGGAGGCACCTACGAGCAGTACTTC.

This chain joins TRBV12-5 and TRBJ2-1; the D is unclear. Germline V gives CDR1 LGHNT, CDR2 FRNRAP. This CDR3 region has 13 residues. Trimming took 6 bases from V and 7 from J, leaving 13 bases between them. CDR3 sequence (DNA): TGTGCTAGTGGCCCGAGCTATCCTAATGAGCAGTTCTTC. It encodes CASGPSYPNEQFF.

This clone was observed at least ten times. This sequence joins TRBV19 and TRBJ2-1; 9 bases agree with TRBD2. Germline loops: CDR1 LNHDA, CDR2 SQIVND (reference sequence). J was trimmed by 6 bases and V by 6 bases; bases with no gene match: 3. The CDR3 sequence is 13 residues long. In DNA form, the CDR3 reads TGTGCCAGTAGGGGACTAGCTGGCAATGAGCAGTTCTTC. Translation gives CASRGLAGNEQFF.